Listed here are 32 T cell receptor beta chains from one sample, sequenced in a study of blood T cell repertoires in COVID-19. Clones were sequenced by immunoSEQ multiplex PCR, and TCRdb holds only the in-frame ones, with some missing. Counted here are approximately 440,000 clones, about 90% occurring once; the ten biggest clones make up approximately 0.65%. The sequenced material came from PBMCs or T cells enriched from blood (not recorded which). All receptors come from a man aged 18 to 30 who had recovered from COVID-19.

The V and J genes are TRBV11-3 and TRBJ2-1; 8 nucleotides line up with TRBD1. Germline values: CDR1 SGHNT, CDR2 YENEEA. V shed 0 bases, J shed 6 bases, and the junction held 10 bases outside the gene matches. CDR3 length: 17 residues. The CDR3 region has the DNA TGTGCCAGCAGCTTAGATTCCCCAGGGGGCGCGGGCAATGAGCAGTTCTTC. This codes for CASSLDSPGGAGNEQFF.

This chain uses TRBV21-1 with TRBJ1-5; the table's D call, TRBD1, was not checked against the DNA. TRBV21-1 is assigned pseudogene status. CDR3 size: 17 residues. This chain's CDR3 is CASSKEEHRGSNQPQHF. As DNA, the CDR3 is TGTGCCAGCAGCAAAGAGGAGCACAGGGGTAGCAATCAGCCCCAGCATTTT.

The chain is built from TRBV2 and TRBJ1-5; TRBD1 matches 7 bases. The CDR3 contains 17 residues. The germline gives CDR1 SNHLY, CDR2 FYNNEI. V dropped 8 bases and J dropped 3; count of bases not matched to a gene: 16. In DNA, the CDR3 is TGTGCCAGCCTCCGGGACAGAGGTGTAGAACCCAATCAGCCCCAGCATTTT. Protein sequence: CASLRDRGVEPNQPQHF.

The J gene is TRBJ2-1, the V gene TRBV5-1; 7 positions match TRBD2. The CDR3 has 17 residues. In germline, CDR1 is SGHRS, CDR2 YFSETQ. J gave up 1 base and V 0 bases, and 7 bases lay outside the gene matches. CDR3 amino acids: CASSLVPSGDSYNEQFF. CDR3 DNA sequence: TGCGCCAGCAGCTTGGTCCCTAGCGGTGATTCCTACAATGAGCAGTTCTTC.

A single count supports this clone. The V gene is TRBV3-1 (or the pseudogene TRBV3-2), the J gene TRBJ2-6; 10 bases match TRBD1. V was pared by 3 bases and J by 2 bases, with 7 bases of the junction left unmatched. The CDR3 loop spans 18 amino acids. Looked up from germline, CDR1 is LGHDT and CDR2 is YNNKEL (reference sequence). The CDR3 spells CASSHPGQGIPGANVLTF. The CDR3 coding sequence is TGTGCCAGCAGCCACCCGGGACAGGGGATTCCTGGGGCCAACGTCCTGACTTTC.

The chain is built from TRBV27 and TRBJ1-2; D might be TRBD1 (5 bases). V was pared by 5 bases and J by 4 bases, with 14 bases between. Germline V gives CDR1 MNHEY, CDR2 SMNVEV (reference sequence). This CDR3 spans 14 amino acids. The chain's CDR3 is CASSPSSGVYGYTF. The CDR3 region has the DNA TGTGCCAGCAGTCCCTCGTCGGGGGTCTATGGCTACACCTTC.

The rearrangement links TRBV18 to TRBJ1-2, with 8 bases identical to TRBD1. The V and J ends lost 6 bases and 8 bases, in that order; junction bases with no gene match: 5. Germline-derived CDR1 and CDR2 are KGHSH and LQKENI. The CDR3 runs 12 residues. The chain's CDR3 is CASSKDRDGYTF. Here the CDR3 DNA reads TGTGCCAGCTCTAAGGACAGGGACGGCTACACCTTC. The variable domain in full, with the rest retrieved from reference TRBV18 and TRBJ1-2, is NAGVMQNPRHLVRRRGQEARLRCSPMKGHSHVYWYRQLPEEGLKFMVYLQKENIIDESGMPKERFSAEFPKEGPSILRIQQVVRGDSAAYFCASSKDRDGYTFGSGTRLTVV.

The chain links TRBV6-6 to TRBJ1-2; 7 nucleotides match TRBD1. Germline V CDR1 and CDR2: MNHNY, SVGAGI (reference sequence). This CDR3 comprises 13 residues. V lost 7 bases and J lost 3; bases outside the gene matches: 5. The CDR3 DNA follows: TGTGCCAGCAATCCCGACAGGGACTATGGCTACACCTTC. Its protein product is CASNPDRDYGYTF.

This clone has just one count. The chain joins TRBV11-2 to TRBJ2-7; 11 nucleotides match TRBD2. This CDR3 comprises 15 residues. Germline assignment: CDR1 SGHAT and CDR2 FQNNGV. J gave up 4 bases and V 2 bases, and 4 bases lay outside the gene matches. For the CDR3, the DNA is TGTGCCAGCAGCTTAATCCTAGCGGGAGGTTACGAGCAGTACTTC. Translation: CASSLILAGGYEQYF.

The CDR3, as DNA: TGTGCCTGGAGCTTTGGGGGCGCGTCTAATGAAAAACTGTTTTTT. It codes for CAWSFGGASNEKLFF. V usage is TRBV30 and J usage is TRBJ1-4; perhaps TRBD1 as D (6 bases). The CDR3 totals 15 residues. Between the trimmed V and J ends, which lost 3 bases and 3 bases, there was a span of 14 bases. Germline V lookup: CDR1 GTSNPN, CDR2 SVGIG (reference sequence).

CDR3 sequence (DNA): TGTGCCAGCACCGGCAGGGAACTGTACGAGCAGTACTTC. Its protein is CASTGRELYEQYF. J is TRBJ2-7 and V is TRBV6-5, with D tentatively TRBD1 (5 bases). The CDR3 contains 13 residues. Germline V gives CDR1 MNHEY, CDR2 SVGAGI. Between the trimmed V and J ends, which lost 7 bases and 4 bases, there was a span of 14 bases.

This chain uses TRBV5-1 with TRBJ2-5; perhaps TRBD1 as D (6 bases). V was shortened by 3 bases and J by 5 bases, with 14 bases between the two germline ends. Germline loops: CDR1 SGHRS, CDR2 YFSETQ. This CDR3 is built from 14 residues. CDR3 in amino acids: CASSSGDIGETQYF. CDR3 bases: TGCGCCAGCAGCTCCGGGGACATAGGGGAGACCCAGTACTTC.

CDR3 nucleotide sequence: TGTGCCAGCAGCCCGCAACTAGCGGGAGGGCCGGATACGCAGTATTTT. It encodes CASSPQLAGGPDTQYF. V is TRBV3-1 (or the pseudogene TRBV3-2) and J is TRBJ2-3, with TRBD2 matching 13 bases. Germline CDR1 and CDR2: LGHDT and YNNKEL (reference sequence). V gave up 4 bases and J gave up 6 bases; unmatched junction bases: 7. This CDR3 region has 16 residues.

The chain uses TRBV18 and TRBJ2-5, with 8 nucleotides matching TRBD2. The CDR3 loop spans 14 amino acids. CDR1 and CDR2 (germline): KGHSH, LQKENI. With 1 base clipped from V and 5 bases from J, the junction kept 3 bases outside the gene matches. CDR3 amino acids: CASSPLAGTETQYF. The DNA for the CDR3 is TGTGCCAGCTCACCACTAGCGGGGACGGAGACCCAGTACTTC.

The CDR3 protein is CASSLDSVYGYTF. The CDR3 region has the DNA TGTGCCAGCAGTTTAGACAGTGTCTATGGCTACACCTTC. V usage is TRBV12-3 or TRBV12-4 and J usage is TRBJ1-2; D uncertain. The V gene lost 1 base and the J gene lost 4 bases, with 7 bases spanning the gap. The CDR3 has 13 amino acids.

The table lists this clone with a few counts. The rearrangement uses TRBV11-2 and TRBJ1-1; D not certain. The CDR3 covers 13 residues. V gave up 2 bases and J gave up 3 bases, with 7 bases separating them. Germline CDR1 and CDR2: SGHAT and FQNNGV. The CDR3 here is CASSLPGYTEAFF. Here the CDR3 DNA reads TGTGCCAGCAGCTTACCCGGGTACACTGAAGCTTTCTTT.

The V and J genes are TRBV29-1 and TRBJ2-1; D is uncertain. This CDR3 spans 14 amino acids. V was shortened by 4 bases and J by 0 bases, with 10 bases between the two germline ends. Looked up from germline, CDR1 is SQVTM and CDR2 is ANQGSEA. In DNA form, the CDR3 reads TGCAGCGTTGCCCCTCGGGTCTCCTACAATGAGCAGTTCTTC. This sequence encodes CSVAPRVSYNEQFF.

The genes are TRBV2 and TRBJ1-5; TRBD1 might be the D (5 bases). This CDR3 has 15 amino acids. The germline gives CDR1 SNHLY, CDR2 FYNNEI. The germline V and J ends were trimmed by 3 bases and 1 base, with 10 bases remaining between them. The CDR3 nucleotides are TGTGCCAGCAGTGACGGGGGTGTGAGCAATCAGCCCCAGCATTTT. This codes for CASSDGGVSNQPQHF.

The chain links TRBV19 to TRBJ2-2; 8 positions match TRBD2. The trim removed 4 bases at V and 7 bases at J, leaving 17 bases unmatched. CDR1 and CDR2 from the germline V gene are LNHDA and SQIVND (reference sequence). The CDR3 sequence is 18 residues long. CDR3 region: CASSTLGLVSPPGGELFF. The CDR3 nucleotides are TGTGCCAGTAGTACCTTGGGACTAGTTAGTCCTCCGGGCGGGGAGCTGTTTTTT.

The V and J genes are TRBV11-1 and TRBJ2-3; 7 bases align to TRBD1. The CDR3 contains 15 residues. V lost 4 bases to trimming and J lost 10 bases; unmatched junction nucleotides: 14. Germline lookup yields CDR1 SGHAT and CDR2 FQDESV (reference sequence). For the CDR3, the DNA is TGTGCCAGCAGCTATGGAGAAACGGGGACAGTTGCGCAGTATTTT. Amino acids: CASSYGETGTVAQYF.

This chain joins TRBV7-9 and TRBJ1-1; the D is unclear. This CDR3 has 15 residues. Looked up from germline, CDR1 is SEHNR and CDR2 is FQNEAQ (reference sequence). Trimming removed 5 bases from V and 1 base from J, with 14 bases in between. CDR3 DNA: TGTGCCAGCAGCCCCCCGACACCTCGGAACACTGAAGCTTTCTTT. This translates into CASSPPTPRNTEAFF.

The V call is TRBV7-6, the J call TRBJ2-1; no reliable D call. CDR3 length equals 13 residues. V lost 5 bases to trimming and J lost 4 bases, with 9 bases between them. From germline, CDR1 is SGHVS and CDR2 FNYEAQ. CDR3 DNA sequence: TGTGCCAGCAGCCGTAACTCTTACAATGAGCAGTTCTTC. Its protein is CASSRNSYNEQFF.

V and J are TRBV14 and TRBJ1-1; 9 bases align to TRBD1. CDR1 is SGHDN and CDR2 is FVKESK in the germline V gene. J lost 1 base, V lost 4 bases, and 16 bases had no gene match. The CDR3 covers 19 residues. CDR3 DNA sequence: TGTGCCAGCAGCCCGATAACAGGGGGCGCGGGTGCGAGGAACACTGAAGCTTTCTTT. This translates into CASSPITGGAGARNTEAFF. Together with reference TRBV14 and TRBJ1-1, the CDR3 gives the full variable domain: EAGVTQFPSHSVIEKGQTVTLRCDPISGHDNLYWYRRVMGKEIKFLLHFVKESKQDESGMPNNRFLAERTGGTYSTLKVQPAELEDSGVYFCASSPITGGAGARNTEAFFGQGTRLTVV.

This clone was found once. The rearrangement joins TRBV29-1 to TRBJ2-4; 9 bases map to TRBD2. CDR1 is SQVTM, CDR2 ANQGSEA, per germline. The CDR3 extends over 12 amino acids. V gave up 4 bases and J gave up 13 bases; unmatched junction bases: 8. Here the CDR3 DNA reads TGCAGCGTTGGTGCACTAGCGGGTATCCAGTACTTC. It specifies CSVGALAGIQYF. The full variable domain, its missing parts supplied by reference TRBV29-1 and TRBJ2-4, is SAVISQKPSRDICQRGTSLTIQCQVDSQVTMMFWYRQQPGQSLTLIATANQGSEATYESGFVIDKFPISRPNLTFSTLTVSNMSPEDSSIYLCSVGALAGIQYFGAGTRLSVL.

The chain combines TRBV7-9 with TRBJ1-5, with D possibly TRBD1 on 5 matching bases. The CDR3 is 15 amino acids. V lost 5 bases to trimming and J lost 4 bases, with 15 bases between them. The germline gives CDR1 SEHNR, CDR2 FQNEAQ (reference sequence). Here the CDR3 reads CASSPDGRANQPQHF. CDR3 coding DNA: TGTGCCAGCAGCCCCGATGGCAGGGCAAATCAGCCCCAGCATTTT. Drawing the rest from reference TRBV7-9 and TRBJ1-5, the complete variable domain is DTGVSQNPRHKITKRGQNVTFRCDPISEHNRLYWYRQTLGQGPEFLTYFQNEAQLEKSRLLSDRFSAERPKGSFSTLEIQRTEQGDSAMYLCASSPDGRANQPQHFGDGTRLSIL.

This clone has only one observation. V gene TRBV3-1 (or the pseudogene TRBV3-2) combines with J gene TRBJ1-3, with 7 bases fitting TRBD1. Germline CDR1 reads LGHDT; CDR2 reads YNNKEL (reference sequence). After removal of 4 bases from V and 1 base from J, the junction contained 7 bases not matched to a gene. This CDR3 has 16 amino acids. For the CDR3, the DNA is TGTGCCAGCAGCCCGACAGGGTTCATTTCTGGAAACACCATATATTTT. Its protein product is CASSPTGFISGNTIYF.

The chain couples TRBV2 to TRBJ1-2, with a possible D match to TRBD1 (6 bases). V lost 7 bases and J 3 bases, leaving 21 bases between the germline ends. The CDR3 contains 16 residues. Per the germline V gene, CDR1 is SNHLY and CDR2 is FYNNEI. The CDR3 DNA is TGTGCCAGCATCCTCAGACGTGGGGACATAGACTATGGCTACACCTTC. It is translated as CASILRRGDIDYGYTF.

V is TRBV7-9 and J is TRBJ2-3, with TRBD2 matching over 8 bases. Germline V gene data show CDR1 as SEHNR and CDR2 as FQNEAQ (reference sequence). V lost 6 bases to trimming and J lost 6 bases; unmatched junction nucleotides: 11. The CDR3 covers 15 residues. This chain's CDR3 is CASSWTGTRGDTQYF. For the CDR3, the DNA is TGTGCCAGCAGTTGGACCGGGACTAGGGGCGATACGCAGTATTTT.

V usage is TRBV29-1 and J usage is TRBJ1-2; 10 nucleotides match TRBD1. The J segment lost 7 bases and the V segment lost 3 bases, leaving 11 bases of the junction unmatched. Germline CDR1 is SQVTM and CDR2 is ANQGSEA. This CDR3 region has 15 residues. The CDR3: CSVDLRDRGRSGYTF. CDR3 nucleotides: TGCAGCGTTGACCTCCGGGACAGGGGTCGTTCTGGCTACACCTTC.

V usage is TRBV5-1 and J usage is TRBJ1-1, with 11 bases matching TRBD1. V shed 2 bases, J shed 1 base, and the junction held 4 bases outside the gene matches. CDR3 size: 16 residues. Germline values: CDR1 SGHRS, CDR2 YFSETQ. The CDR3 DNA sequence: TGCGCCAGCAGCTTCGGACAGGGGGCGACGAACACTGAAGCTTTCTTT. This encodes CASSFGQGATNTEAFF.

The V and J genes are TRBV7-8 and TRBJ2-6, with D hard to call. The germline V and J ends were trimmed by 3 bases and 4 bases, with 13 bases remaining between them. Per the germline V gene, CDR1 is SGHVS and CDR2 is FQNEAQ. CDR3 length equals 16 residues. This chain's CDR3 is CASSLVQVSGANVLTF. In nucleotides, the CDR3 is TGTGCCAGCAGCTTGGTGCAGGTATCCGGGGCCAACGTCCTGACTTTC.

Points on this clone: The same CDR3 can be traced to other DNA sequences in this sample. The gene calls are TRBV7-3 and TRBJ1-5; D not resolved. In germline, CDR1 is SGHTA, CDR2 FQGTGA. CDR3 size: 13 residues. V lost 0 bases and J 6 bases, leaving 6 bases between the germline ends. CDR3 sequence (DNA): TGTGCCAGCAGCTTAACGAGTGGTCAGCCCCAGCATTTT. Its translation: CASSLTSGQPQHF. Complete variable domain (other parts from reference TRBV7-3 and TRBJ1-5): GAGVSQTPSNKVTEKGKYVELRCDPISGHTALYWYRQSLGQGPEFLIYFQGTGAADDSGLPNDRFFAVRPEGSVSTLKIQRTERGDSAVYLCASSLTSGQPQHFGDGTRLSIL.